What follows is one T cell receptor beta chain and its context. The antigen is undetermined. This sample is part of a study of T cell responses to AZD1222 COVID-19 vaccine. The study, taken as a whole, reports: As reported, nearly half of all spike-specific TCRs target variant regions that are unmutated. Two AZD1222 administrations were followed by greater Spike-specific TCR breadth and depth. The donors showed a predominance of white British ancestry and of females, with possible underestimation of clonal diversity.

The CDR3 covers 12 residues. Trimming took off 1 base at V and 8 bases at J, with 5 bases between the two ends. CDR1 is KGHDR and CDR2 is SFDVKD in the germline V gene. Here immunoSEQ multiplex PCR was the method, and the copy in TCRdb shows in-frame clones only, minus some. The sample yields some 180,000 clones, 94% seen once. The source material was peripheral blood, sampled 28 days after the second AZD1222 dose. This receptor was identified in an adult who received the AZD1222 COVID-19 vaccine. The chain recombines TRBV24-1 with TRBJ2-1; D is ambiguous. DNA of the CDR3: TGTGCCACCAGTGATTTCGGGCATGAGCAGTTCTTC. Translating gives CATSDFGHEQFF.